The 8 T cell receptor beta chains below all came from one sample that was sequenced in a study of cytomegalovirus exposure and HLA in healthy donors. 60 Vbeta and 13 Jbeta primers were used in PCR. The repertoire was sequenced with immunoSEQ multiplex PCR; TCRdb's copy has only in-frame clones and lacks some. The sample includes roughly 180,000 clones, about 9.4% of them seen just once. The sample was PBMCs. These receptors all stem from a woman aged 25 to 45 in good health and CMV-seropositive.

This clone was detected a few times. The rearrangement links TRBV5-6 to TRBJ2-7, with 11 bases matching TRBD1. The CDR3 runs to 13 residues. Germline V gene data show CDR1 as SGHDT and CDR2 as YYEEEE. The trim removed 4 bases at V and 6 bases at J, leaving 3 bases unmatched. Here the CDR3 reads CASSAGTGGEQYF. CDR3 coding DNA: TGTGCCAGCAGCGCCGGGACAGGGGGCGAGCAGTACTTC.

The V call is TRBV30, the J call TRBJ2-4; maybe TRBD2 (6 bases). The CDR3 runs 14 residues. CDR1 is GTSNPN, CDR2 SVGIG, per germline (reference sequence). With 1 base removed from V and 2 bases from J, the gap between germline ends came to 9 bases. CDR3 amino acids: CAWSAAGTKNIQYF. The CDR3 DNA reads as TGTGCCTGGAGTGCCGCGGGAACCAAAAACATTCAGTACTTC.

V gene TRBV27 combines with J gene TRBJ2-7; 10 bases map to TRBD1. This CDR3 spans 15 amino acids. The V segment lost 9 bases and the J segment 7 bases; nucleotides outside the gene matches: 15. Germline CDR1 and CDR2: MNHEY and SMNVEV (reference sequence). The CDR3 reads CASIRLRGGQGEQYF. The DNA for the CDR3 is TGTGCCAGTATACGACTTAGGGGGGGACAGGGGGAGCAGTACTTC.

This clone has a handful of counts. The genes are TRBV2 and TRBJ2-3; D may be TRBD2 (6 bases). This CDR3 spans 19 amino acids. Trimming shortened V by 7 bases and J by 1 base, and 27 bases separated the two germline ends. Germline lookup yields CDR1 SNHLY and CDR2 FYNNEI. The CDR3 nucleotides read TGTGCCAGCACCTATCCAAGCCTTGAAAGCGGGTGGGGCACAGATACGCAGTATTTT. Protein product: CASTYPSLESGWGTDTQYF.

This clone was counted a few times. The chain has TRBV12-5 and TRBJ2-3; 11 bases align to TRBD2. CDR1 LGHNT and CDR2 FRNRAP come from the germline V gene. V dropped 5 bases and J dropped 4; count of bases not matched to a gene: 5. The CDR3 has 15 residues. In DNA form, the CDR3 reads TGTGCTAGTGGTATAATAGCGGGAGGGGCAGATACGCAGTATTTT. Protein product: CASGIIAGGADTQYF.

This clone was counted only a few times. This rearrangement joins TRBV2 to TRBJ1-2; D call uncertain. The CDR3 spans 12 residues. Germline V gene sequence: CDR1 SNHLY, CDR2 FYNNEI. V lost 4 bases and J 4 bases, leaving 7 bases between the germline ends. The CDR3 sequence is CASSVPGYGYTF. DNA for the CDR3: TGTGCCAGCAGTGTTCCAGGCTATGGCTACACCTTC.

The rearrangement uses TRBV18 and TRBJ2-1, with D perhaps TRBD1 (5 bases). V lost 0 bases to trimming and J lost 5 bases, with 5 bases between them. CDR1 is KGHSH and CDR2 is LQKENI in the germline V gene. The CDR3 totals 13 residues. CDR3 bases: TGTGCCAGCTCACCACCAGGGGACAATGAGCAGTTCTTC. The encoded protein is CASSPPGDNEQFF.

This clone was seen at least ten times. The chain couples TRBV6-5 to TRBJ2-7, with 7 nucleotides matching TRBD2. Germline CDR1 reads MNHEY; CDR2 reads SVGAGI. This CDR3 comprises 15 residues. J gave up 1 base and V 6 bases, and 9 bases lay outside the gene matches. DNA for the CDR3: TGTGCCAGCAGAGGGGCGGGAGCCGGGTCCTACGAGCAGTACTTC. This codes for CASRGAGAGSYEQYF.